This entry lists 26 T cell receptor beta chains sequenced from one sample in a study of T cell responses to AZD1222 COVID-19 vaccine. Produced via immunoSEQ multiplex PCR; TCRdb's table is partial and in-frame only. There are 120,000 or so clones in the sample; 70% to 90% occur only once, and 3% lies in the top ten. The sequencing here drew on peripheral blood, taken 28 days after the second AZD1222 dose. Receptors were obtained from an adult who received the AZD1222 COVID-19 vaccine.

This chain uses TRBV24-1 with TRBJ2-7, with 7 bases lining up with TRBD1. V trimming: 7 bases; J trimming: 2 bases; junction bases outside the gene matches: 7. This CDR3 contains 14 residues. CDR1 KGHDR and CDR2 SFDVKD come from the germline V gene. Written as DNA, the CDR3 is TGTGCCACCAGCGAGGGGGACAGTCCCTACGAGCAGTACTTC. This translates into CATSEGDSPYEQYF.

This sequence joins TRBV27 and TRBJ2-2; D is possibly TRBD1 or TRBD2 (5 bases each). V was clipped by 5 bases and J by 2 bases, with 15 bases between them. This CDR3 region has 16 residues. Germline lookup yields CDR1 MNHEY and CDR2 SMNVEV (reference sequence). In nucleotides, the CDR3 is TGTGCCAGCAGTACCCGGGGCCGGGCTAACACCGGGGAGCTGTTTTTT. Protein: CASSTRGRANTGELFF.

This chain connects TRBV19 to TRBJ1-5; 9 nucleotides match TRBD1. The CDR3 runs 15 residues. CDR1 and CDR2 (germline): LNHDA, SQIVND (reference sequence). With V trimmed by 3 bases and J by 6 bases, 6 bases remained unmatched. CDR3 sequence: CASSMGTGSGQPQHF. CDR3 coding DNA: TGTGCCAGTAGTATGGGGACAGGGAGCGGTCAGCCCCAGCATTTT.

The count of this clone is one. V gene TRBV2 combines with J gene TRBJ1-2, with a weak D call TRBD1 (6 bases). Deletions cut 5 bases from V and 12 bases from J, with 16 bases between. The CDR3 runs to 12 residues. Germline values: CDR1 SNHLY, CDR2 FYNNEI. The CDR3 spells CASSLNRQDNTF. The CDR3 DNA reads as TGTGCCAGCAGTTTAAATAGACAGGATAACACCTTC.

The V and J genes are TRBV19 and TRBJ1-2; D call uncertain. The germline V gene encodes CDR1 LNHDA and CDR2 SQIVND (reference sequence). The CDR3 has 13 residues. V was pared by 1 base and J by 8 bases, with 11 bases between. CDR3 coding DNA: TGTGCCAGTAGTATAGGGCAGGTTGGCGGCTACACCTTC. Protein product: CASSIGQVGGYTF.

The chain is built from TRBV18 and TRBJ1-6; a weak D match, TRBD1 (5 bases). This CDR3 contains 14 residues. Deletions cut 2 bases from V and 9 bases from J, with 11 bases between. Germline loops: CDR1 KGHSH, CDR2 LQKENI. CDR3 protein: CASSPRDEGSPLHF. DNA of the CDR3: TGTGCCAGCTCACCAAGGGACGAAGGTTCACCCCTCCACTTT.

The chain employs TRBV12-3 or TRBV12-4 and TRBJ1-2; TRBD1 is a possible D gene (6 bases). This CDR3 comprises 13 residues. V was clipped by 3 bases and J by 5 bases, with 10 bases between them. The CDR3 DNA reads as TGTGCCAGCAGTTTGGACAGCAAATATGGCTACACCTTC. Protein: CASSLDSKYGYTF.

The chain has TRBV10-1 and TRBJ2-1; a weak D match, TRBD2 (5 bases). CDR1 is WNHNN, CDR2 SYGVQD, per germline (reference sequence). The CDR3 extends over 14 amino acids. Trimming left V 5 bases short and J 2 bases short, with 10 bases between. The CDR3 here is CASSKTGTYNEQFF. For the CDR3, the DNA is TGCGCCAGCAGTAAAACCGGGACCTACAATGAGCAGTTCTTC.

This sequence joins TRBV7-9 and TRBJ2-7; D possibly corresponds to TRBD1 (5 bases). The germline V and J ends were trimmed by 4 bases and 2 bases, with 12 bases remaining between them. This CDR3 is 14 amino acids long. The V gene's germline CDR1 is SEHNR and CDR2 FQNEAQ (reference sequence). CDR3 region: CASSWSGYPYEQYF. The CDR3 DNA follows: TGTGCCAGCAGCTGGTCAGGGTACCCCTACGAGCAGTACTTC.

This clone was observed a handful of times. Other DNA sequences from this sample encode an identical CDR3 as well. This chain uses TRBV19 with TRBJ1-5; tentatively, D is TRBD1 (6 bases). V was shortened by 5 bases and J by 0 bases, with 8 bases between the two germline ends. The CDR3 extends over 14 amino acids. The germline gives CDR1 LNHDA, CDR2 SQIVND (reference sequence). In DNA, the CDR3 is TGTGCCAGTAGTCAGGGGAATAGCAATCAGCCCCAGCATTTT. This translates into CASSQGNSNQPQHF.

Points on this clone: One junction end disagrees with the germline gene, perhaps due to a read error. The rearrangement joins TRBV6-1 to TRBJ2-7; D is unclear. This CDR3 comprises 13 residues. CDR1 is MNHNS and CDR2 is SASEGT in the germline V gene. CDR3 nucleotide sequence: TGTGCCAGCAGGGAAGACCCCTCCTACGAGCAGTACTTC. As protein: CASREDPSYEQYF.

The DNA of the CDR3 is TGTGCCAGCAGTGCAGGGAACACCGGGGAGCTGTTTTTT. The encoded protein is CASSAGNTGELFF. The chain links TRBV6-4 to TRBJ2-2; no clear D. Trimming pared 4 bases from V and 1 base from J, leaving 4 bases between. The CDR3 covers 13 residues. The V gene's germline CDR1 is MRHNA and CDR2 SNTAGT.

The chain is built from TRBV28 and TRBJ1-1, with D maybe TRBD1 (5 bases). From germline, CDR1 is MDHEN and CDR2 SYDVKM. CDR3 length: 16 residues. Trimming cost V 3 bases and J 4 bases, with 18 bases left between them. CDR3 protein: CASSLPGRQGSTEAFF. The CDR3 DNA follows: TGTGCCAGCAGTTTGCCTGGTAGGCAGGGAAGCACTGAAGCTTTCTTT.

This chain links TRBV19 with TRBJ1-5, with no clear D. The CDR3 is 16 amino acids. V gave up 0 bases and J gave up 6 bases, with 15 bases separating them. CDR1 is LNHDA and CDR2 is SQIVND in the germline V gene (reference sequence). CDR3 sequence reads: CASSIDASTPTQPQHF. CDR3 coding DNA: TGTGCCAGTAGTATAGATGCATCGACCCCGACTCAGCCCCAGCATTTT.

On this clone: Other DNA sequences in this specimen translate into the identical CDR3. The rearrangement joins TRBV20-1 to TRBJ1-1; D not certain. Between the trimmed V and J ends, which lost 1 base and 8 bases, there was a span of 8 bases. CDR1 and CDR2 from the germline V gene are DFQATT and SNEGSKA (reference sequence). This CDR3 spans 11 amino acids. CDR3 region: CSARVGLEAFF. DNA of the CDR3: TGCAGTGCTAGAGTGGGCCTCGAAGCTTTCTTT.

The chain carries TRBV5-1 and TRBJ2-7, with 8 positions matching TRBD1. The junction had 5 bases not matched to a gene; V was cut back by 5 bases and J by 1 base. CDR3 size: 14 residues. From germline, CDR1 is SGHRS and CDR2 YFSETQ. CDR3 DNA: TGCGCCAGCAGTGGACAGGGTGGGTCCTACGAGCAGTACTTC. Translated, it gives CASSGQGGSYEQYF. Looking up the rest from reference TRBV5-1 and TRBJ2-7 gives the full variable domain: KAGVTQTPRYLIKTRGQQVTLSCSPISGHRSVSWYQQTPGQGLQFLFEYFSETQRNKGNFPGRFSGRQFSNSRSEMNVSTLELGDSALYLCASSGQGGSYEQYFGPGTRLTVT.

This clone was observed once. The chain uses TRBV12-2 and TRBJ2-1. TRBV12-2 has pseudogene status. The length of the CDR3 is 13 residues. CDR3 bases: TGTGCAAGTCGCGTACCGACCAGACGGGAGCAGTTCTTC. It specifies CASRVPTRREQFF.

For this clone: Other DNA sequences within the sample encode an identical CDR3. The rearrangement links TRBV6-5 to TRBJ1-1, with TRBD1 matching over 8 bases. CDR3 length: 11 amino acids. Trimming at V came to 6 bases and at J to 8 bases, leaving 2 bases not matched to a gene. Germline CDR1 and CDR2: MNHEY and SVGAGI. The CDR3 nucleotides read TGTGCCAGCAGCCGGACAGGGGAAGCTTTCTTT. It is translated as CASSRTGEAFF.

The chain carries TRBV27 and TRBJ2-1; perhaps TRBD2 as D (6 bases). CDR1 MNHEY and CDR2 SMNVEV come from the germline V gene (reference sequence). The V gene lost 8 bases and the J gene lost 5 bases, with 7 bases spanning the gap. CDR3 length: 11 amino acids. CDR3 sequence: CASRGNNEQFF. In DNA, the CDR3 is TGTGCCAGCCGGGGGAACAATGAGCAGTTCTTC.

The chain recombines TRBV4-1 with TRBJ1-3; D uncertain. Germline lookup yields CDR1 MGHRA and CDR2 YSYEKL. The V gene lost 4 bases and the J gene lost 4 bases, with 5 bases spanning the gap. The CDR3 consists of 12 residues. DNA for the CDR3: TGCGCCAGCAGCCTAATAGGAAACACCATATATTTT. Protein sequence: CASSLIGNTIYF.

The genes are TRBV5-1 and TRBJ2-7; 10 bases are shared with TRBD1. Per germline, CDR1 SGHRS and CDR2 YFSETQ. The length of the CDR3 is 15 residues. J lost 3 bases, V lost 4 bases, and 7 bases had no gene match. The CDR3 DNA is TGCGCCAGCAGCCCACGGGGACAGGGGTTCTACGAGCAGTACTTC. This translates into CASSPRGQGFYEQYF.

The DNA for the CDR3 is TGTGCCAGCATCCCTCTCCCCTCTTCACCCCTCCACTTT. Encoded protein: CASIPLPSSPLHF. V is TRBV2 and J is TRBJ1-6; D ambiguous. The CDR3 covers 13 residues. Germline assignment: CDR1 SNHLY and CDR2 FYNNEI. Trimming left V 7 bases short and J 9 bases short, with 13 bases between.

The sample holds one count of this clone. The CDR3 reads CASSSGDRVGYTF. For the CDR3, the DNA is TGTGCCAGCAGTTCTGGGGACAGGGTTGGCTACACCTTC. This chain connects TRBV6-6 to TRBJ1-2; 9 positions match TRBD1. The ends lost 4 bases at V and 7 bases at J; junction bases unmatched: 4. CDR1 and CDR2 from the germline V gene are MNHNY and SVGAGI (reference sequence). This CDR3 contains 13 residues.

The genes are TRBV5-5 and TRBJ1-2; D perhaps matches TRBD1 (6 bases). CDR1 is SGHKS and CDR2 is YYEKEE in the germline V gene (reference sequence). The CDR3 has 13 residues. The ends were cut back, 5 bases at V and 5 bases at J, with 13 bases in the middle. The CDR3 sequence: CASRPIQGYGYTF. In DNA form, the CDR3 reads TGTGCCAGCAGGCCAATACAGGGTTATGGCTACACCTTC.

V usage is TRBV14 and J usage is TRBJ2-3, with D unclear. Trimming removed 4 bases from V and 3 bases from J, with 11 bases in between. There are 14 residues in the CDR3. Germline CDR1 reads SGHDN; CDR2 reads FVKESK. The CDR3 loop is CASSLVGGTDTQYF. The CDR3 nucleotides read TGTGCCAGCAGCCTCGTCGGCGGAACAGATACGCAGTATTTT.

This chain links TRBV29-1 with TRBJ2-3; the D call may be TRBD1 or TRBD2 (5 bases each). Trimming stripped 1 base from V and 2 bases from J, with 13 bases between. This CDR3 region has 15 residues. Germline V gives CDR1 SQVTM, CDR2 ANQGSEA. The CDR3 DNA sequence: TGCAGCGTTGAAGGGGACGTCGATTTCACAGATACGCAGTATTTT. Amino acid sequence: CSVEGDVDFTDTQYF.